This T cell receptor beta chain is from a study of shared clonotypes between healthy human individuals. Study outcomes and limitations: Sequencing depth was a factor that was expected to affect clonotype sharing among donors.

CD45RO negativity and positive selection for CCR7 defined naive CD8 cells, a population that excluded terminally differentiated effector memory CD45RA+ cells. Worth noting for this clone: Its target is unknown.

The CDR3 runs to 14 residues. In germline, CDR1 is SEHNR, CDR2 FQNEAQ (reference sequence). V lost 4 bases, J lost 0 bases, and 10 bases lay in between. Sequencing was performed with immunoSEQ multiplex PCR; in TCRdb, only in-frame clones are kept and a portion is missing. The sample holds about 2.2 million clones, around 93% seen once. This sequence originates from a man aged 18-30 years in good health. Some clones in this sample may be carry-over from other donors' samples. Input material: naive CD8+ T cells from PBMCs. This sequence joins TRBV7-9 and TRBJ2-7, with no clear D. The CDR3 nucleotides read TGTGCCAGCAGCTCCCCGTTTAGCTCCTACGAGCAGTACTTC. Protein sequence: CASSSPFSSYEQYF.